The 16 T cell receptor beta chains presented below share a single source sample, sequenced in a study of blood T cell repertoires in COVID-19 (dated by TCRdb to the early 2020s). Libraries came from the immunoSEQ multiplex PCR assay. In its TCRdb copy, this immuneACCESS table keeps in-frame sequences only and misses some clones. Where compared with another copy, unresolved V genes explain less than half of these, and the others have no known cause. The sample yields 250,000 to 300,000 clones; around 90% were counted once. The leading ten clones occupy 1.7% of the sample. The sample was PBMCs or T cells enriched from blood (not recorded which). The receptors originated from a woman in her thirties or forties who had recovered from COVID-19.

CDR3 sequence: CAIRRTGGVEDTQYF. DNA of the CDR3: TGTGCCATCAGGCGGACAGGGGGCGTTGAGGATACGCAGTATTTT. The rearrangement uses TRBV10-3 and TRBJ2-3; 11 nucleotides match TRBD1. The CDR3 has 15 amino acids. Germline loops: CDR1 ENHRY, CDR2 SYGVKD. V gave up 6 bases and J gave up 6 bases; unmatched junction bases: 8.

The rearrangement links TRBV30 to TRBJ1-4; perhaps TRBD1 as D (6 bases). Germline V gene data show CDR1 as GTSNPN and CDR2 as SVGIG (reference sequence). V lost 1 base, J lost 8 bases, and 11 bases lay in between. The CDR3 has 13 residues. CDR3 DNA: TGTGCCTGGAGTGCACAGGGCCGGGAAAAACTGTTTTTT. It encodes CAWSAQGREKLFF.

V and J are TRBV11-2 and TRBJ2-7, with 9 bases lining up with TRBD2. Germline trimming cut 5 bases from V and 13 bases from J; bases unmatched to any gene: 15. The germline gives CDR1 SGHAT, CDR2 FQNNGV. This CDR3 contains 14 residues. CDR3 residues: CASSTPSGIGTNYF. The CDR3 DNA sequence: TGTGCCAGCAGCACCCCTAGCGGGATAGGGACAAATTACTTC.

The J gene is TRBJ1-1, the V gene TRBV5-8, with D uncertain. This CDR3 is built from 13 residues. Trimming cost V 8 bases and J 8 bases, with 19 bases left between them. CDR1 SGHTS and CDR2 YDEGEE come from the germline V gene. Here the CDR3 reads CASYGGAPREAFF. CDR3 nucleotides: TGTGCCAGTTATGGCGGAGCACCCCGGGAAGCTTTCTTT.

This clone was counted a single time. The chain has TRBV30 and TRBJ1-5; 9 bases are a match to TRBD1. The CDR3 length is 15 residues. Looked up from germline, CDR1 is GTSNPN and CDR2 is SVGIG (reference sequence). J lost 7 bases, V lost 6 bases, and 13 bases had no gene match. The CDR3 region has the DNA TGTGCCTGCGAGGTACAGGGGGCGTCTCGGCAGCCCCAGCATTTT. This sequence encodes CACEVQGASRQPQHF.

The chain carries TRBV5-8 and TRBJ1-4; D is ambiguous. The CDR3 is 14 amino acids. Trimming left V 0 bases short and J 3 bases short, with 6 bases between. Germline V lookup: CDR1 SGHTS, CDR2 YDEGEE. The CDR3 spells CASSLASPNEKLFF. The DNA for the CDR3 is TGTGCCAGCAGCTTGGCCAGTCCTAATGAAAAACTGTTTTTT.

The chain couples TRBV13 to TRBJ1-2, with TRBD1 matching 7 bases. Trimming at V came to 5 bases and at J to 6 bases, leaving 18 bases not matched to a gene. Germline V gene lookup returns CDR1 PRHDT and CDR2 FYEKMQ (reference sequence). This CDR3 is 17 amino acids long. The CDR3 region has the DNA TGTGCCAGCAGCCCAGACAGGGTTACGGTTAAATATGATGGCTACACCTTC. It yields the protein CASSPDRVTVKYDGYTF.

The gene calls are TRBV7-3 and TRBJ1-1, with TRBD1 identical over 7 bases. With 5 bases clipped from V and 2 bases from J, the junction kept 5 bases outside the gene matches. Germline V lookup: CDR1 SGHTA, CDR2 FQGTGA. The CDR3 contains 14 residues. The CDR3 DNA reads TGTGCCAGCAGCCAGGGGGGACCTAACACTGAAGCTTTCTTT. This codes for CASSQGGPNTEAFF.

This clone is a singleton in its sample. This chain joins TRBV4-3 and TRBJ1-3, with no clear D. CDR1 is LGHNA and CDR2 is YSLEER in the germline V gene. V shed 5 bases and J shed 0 bases, with 17 bases lying between them. This CDR3 is 17 amino acids long. This CDR3 reads CASSGPRTGSSGNTIYF. The CDR3 DNA reads TGCGCCAGCAGCGGCCCGAGGACTGGGAGCTCTGGAAACACCATATATTTT.

V usage is TRBV3-1 (or the pseudogene TRBV3-2) and J usage is TRBJ2-7, with 10 bases aligning to TRBD1. The germline CDR1 and CDR2 sequences are LGHDT and YNNKEL (reference sequence). The J segment lost 3 bases and the V segment lost 3 bases, leaving 5 bases of the junction unmatched. This CDR3 comprises 15 residues. DNA of the CDR3: TGTGCCAGCAGCCAGTTGGGGACAGGGGACTACGAGCAGTACTTC. It specifies CASSQLGTGDYEQYF.

This clone was counted a single time. The genes are TRBV28 and TRBJ1-5; no clear D gene. V gave up 3 bases and J gave up 3 bases, with 9 bases separating them. Germline CDR1 and CDR2: MDHEN and SYDVKM. The CDR3 is 14 amino acids. CDR3 residues: CASSFGLPNQPQHF. DNA of the CDR3: TGTGCCAGCAGTTTTGGACTCCCCAATCAGCCCCAGCATTTT. The full variable domain, rest sourced from reference TRBV28 and TRBJ1-5, is DVKVTQSSRYLVKRTGEKVFLECVQDMDHENMFWYRQDPGLGLRLIYFSYDVKMKEKGDIPEGYSVSREKKERFSLILESASTNQTSMYLCASSFGLPNQPQHFGDGTRLSIL.

This clone was seen many times. The chain recombines TRBV4-1 with TRBJ1-1; D gene uncertain. Germline V CDR1 and CDR2: MGHRA, YSYEKL. The V end was cut by 6 bases, the J end by 5 bases, with 13 bases between. The CDR3 sequence is 13 residues long. The CDR3 loop reads CASRISLDTEAFF. CDR3 in DNA: TGCGCCAGCAGGATCTCACTAGATACTGAAGCTTTCTTT.

This CDR3 is CASSQGYRGGGTEAFF. The CDR3 DNA reads as TGCGCCAGCAGCCAAGGATACAGGGGGGGAGGCACTGAAGCTTTCTTT. The V and J genes are TRBV4-1 and TRBJ1-1; 8 bases map to TRBD1. After removal of 1 base from V and 4 bases from J, the junction contained 8 bases not matched to a gene. CDR3 size: 16 residues. CDR1 and CDR2 (germline): MGHRA, YSYEKL.

This clone was seen more than once but under ten times. The genes are TRBV21-1 and TRBJ1-1; the table names TRBD1, a call not compared with the DNA. TRBV21-1 counts as a pseudogene. The CDR3 runs to 14 residues. This CDR3 is CASSRRQGEAEAFF. Written as DNA, the CDR3 is TGTGCCAGCAGCAGGCGTCAGGGGGAAGCTGAAGCTTTCTTT.

Here the CDR3 reads CATSRDRGRATDTQYF. The CDR3 DNA is TGTGCCACCAGCAGAGATAGGGGGAGGGCCACAGATACGCAGTATTTT. The chain joins TRBV15 to TRBJ2-3, with a weak D call TRBD2 (7 bases). CDR3 length equals 16 residues. V was clipped by 0 bases and J by 2 bases, with 12 bases between them. Germline CDR1 and CDR2: LNHNV and YYDKDF (reference sequence).

This clone was seen more than once but under ten times. The chain carries TRBV7-3 and TRBJ2-2; TRBD1 matches at 9 bases. CDR1 and CDR2 (germline): SGHTA, FQGTGA. V dropped 5 bases and J dropped 1; count of bases not matched to a gene: 5. The CDR3 runs 16 residues. CDR3 amino acids: CASSTYRGQNTGELFF. In DNA, the CDR3 is TGTGCCAGCAGCACTTACAGGGGGCAGAACACCGGGGAGCTGTTTTTT.